This T cell receptor (beta chain) appears in the sequencing data of a study of blood T cell repertoires in COVID-19. Trimming removed 5 bases at V and 8 bases at J, with 24 bases between. The CDR3 totals 17 residues. In germline, CDR1 is MDHEN, CDR2 SYDVKM. This clone was seen a single time. TCRdb's copy holds only in-frame clones and misses some; the assay was immunoSEQ multiplex PCR. The repertoire includes approximately 170,000 clones, 90% of them detected once, and 15% to 20% sits in the top ten. The origin of this receptor is a man between 60 and 75 years old with active or convalescent COVID-19. The J gene is TRBJ1-4, the V gene TRBV28, with TRBD1 as a possible D gene (5 bases). Input material: peripheral blood. CDR3 in amino acids: CASSLYLGLGPAEKLFF. CDR3 DNA sequence: TGTGCCAGCAGTCTCTATCTGGGGCTTGGCCCTGCCGAAAAACTGTTTTTT.